This T cell receptor (beta chain) was sequenced during a study of blood T cells in healthy people across ages. Overall study results and limits: Researchers deemed the diversity estimates from one million T cells underestimates.

For the second PCR, which ran for roughly 7 to 11 cycles, a sample-barcoded 5' primer and a J-beta primer mix were used. At least 2.5 million CDR3-containing paired-end reads were obtained per sample. TCRdb fed the 5' RACE reads into MiXCR, producing one record per CDR3 protein. Altogether about 290,000 distinct CDR3 sequences are present, 27% being singletons, with the ten largest covering approximately 29%. Concerning this clonotype itself: The antigen is not known.

Each donor was a healthy Caucasian individual from Russia, aged about 6 to 95. Sequencing was carried out using blood. The sequence was obtained from an older woman in good health.

The CDR3 nucleotides are TGTGCCAGCACCTACCGAGCGGGAGGGACCGCTAGCACAGATACGCAGTATTTT. This gives the protein CASTYRAGGTASTDTQYF. The chain carries TRBV7-2 and TRBJ2-3, with 10 bases aligning to TRBD2. J gave up 0 bases and V 7 bases, and 13 bases lay outside the gene matches. The CDR3 is made up of 18 amino acids. The V gene's germline CDR1 is SGHTA and CDR2 FQGNSA.